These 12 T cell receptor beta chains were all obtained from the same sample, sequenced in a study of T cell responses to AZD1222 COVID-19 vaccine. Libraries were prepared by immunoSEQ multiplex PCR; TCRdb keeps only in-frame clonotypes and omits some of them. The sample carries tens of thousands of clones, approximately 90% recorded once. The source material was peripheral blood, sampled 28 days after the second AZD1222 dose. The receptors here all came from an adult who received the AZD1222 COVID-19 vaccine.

The CDR3 bases are TGTGCCAGCAGCCTCACACAGGGGACTGGGGCCAACGTCCTGACTTTC. It codes for CASSLTQGTGANVLTF. The chain couples TRBV9 to TRBJ2-6; 7 bases align to TRBD1. This CDR3 is 16 amino acids long. CDR1 is SGDLS, CDR2 YYNGEE, per germline. Losses at the gene ends were 4 bases for V and 2 bases for J; bases not matched to a gene: 6.

The CDR3 DNA is TGTGCCAGCAGCCCCAGGAACGGATTATCCGAGCAGTACTTC. As protein: CASSPRNGLSEQYF. The V gene is TRBV11-1, the J gene TRBJ2-7; D ambiguous. CDR1 is SGHAT and CDR2 is FQDESV in the germline V gene (reference sequence). The CDR3 is made up of 14 amino acids. V was trimmed by 5 bases and J by 6 bases, leaving 17 bases between them.

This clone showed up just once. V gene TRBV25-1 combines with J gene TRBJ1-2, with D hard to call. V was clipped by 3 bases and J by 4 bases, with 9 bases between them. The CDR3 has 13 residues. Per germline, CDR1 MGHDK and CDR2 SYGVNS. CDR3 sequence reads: CASSDGRVYGYTF. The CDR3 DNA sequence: TGTGCCAGCAGTGACGGGCGGGTCTATGGCTACACCTTC.

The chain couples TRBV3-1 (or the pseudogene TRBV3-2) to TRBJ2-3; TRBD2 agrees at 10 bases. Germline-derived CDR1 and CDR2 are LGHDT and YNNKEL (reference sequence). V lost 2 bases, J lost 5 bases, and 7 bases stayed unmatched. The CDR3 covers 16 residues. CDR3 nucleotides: TGTGCCAGCAGCCAAAGAGTAGCGGGGGGCGAAGATACGCAGTATTTT. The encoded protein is CASSQRVAGGEDTQYF.

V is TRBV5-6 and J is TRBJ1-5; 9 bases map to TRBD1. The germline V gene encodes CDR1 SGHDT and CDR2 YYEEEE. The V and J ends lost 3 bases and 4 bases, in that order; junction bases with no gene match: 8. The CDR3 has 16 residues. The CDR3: CASSYNPGQGNQPQHF. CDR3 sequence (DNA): TGTGCCAGCAGCTATAATCCGGGACAGGGAAATCAGCCCCAGCATTTT.

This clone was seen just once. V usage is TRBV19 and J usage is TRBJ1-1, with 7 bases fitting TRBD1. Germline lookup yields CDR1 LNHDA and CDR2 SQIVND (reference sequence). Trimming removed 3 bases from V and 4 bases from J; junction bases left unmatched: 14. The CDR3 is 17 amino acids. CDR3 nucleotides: TGTGCCAGTAGTATGGACGACAGGGATTACTTCGGCACTGAAGCTTTCTTT. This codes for CASSMDDRDYFGTEAFF.

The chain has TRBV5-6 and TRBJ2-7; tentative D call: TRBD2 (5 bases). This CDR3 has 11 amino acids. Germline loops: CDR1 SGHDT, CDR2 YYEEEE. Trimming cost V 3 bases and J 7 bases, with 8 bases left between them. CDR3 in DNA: TGTGCCAGCAGCTCAACTAGAGAGCAGTACTTC. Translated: CASSSTREQYF.

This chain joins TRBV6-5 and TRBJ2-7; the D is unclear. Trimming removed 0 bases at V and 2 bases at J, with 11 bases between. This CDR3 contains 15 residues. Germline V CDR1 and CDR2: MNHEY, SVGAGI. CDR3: CASSYSRTTPYEQYF. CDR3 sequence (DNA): TGTGCCAGCAGTTACTCGCGGACCACCCCCTACGAGCAGTACTTC.

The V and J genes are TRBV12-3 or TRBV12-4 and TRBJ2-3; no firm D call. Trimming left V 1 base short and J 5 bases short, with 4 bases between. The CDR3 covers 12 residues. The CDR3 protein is CASSLGKDTQYF. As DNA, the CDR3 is TGTGCCAGCAGTTTAGGTAAAGATACGCAGTATTTT.

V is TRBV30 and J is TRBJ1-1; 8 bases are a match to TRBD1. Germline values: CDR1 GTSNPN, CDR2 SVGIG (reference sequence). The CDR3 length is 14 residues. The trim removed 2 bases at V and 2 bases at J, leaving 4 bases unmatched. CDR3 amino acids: CAWSHRGLNTEAFF. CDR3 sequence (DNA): TGTGCCTGGAGTCACAGGGGGTTAAACACTGAAGCTTTCTTT.

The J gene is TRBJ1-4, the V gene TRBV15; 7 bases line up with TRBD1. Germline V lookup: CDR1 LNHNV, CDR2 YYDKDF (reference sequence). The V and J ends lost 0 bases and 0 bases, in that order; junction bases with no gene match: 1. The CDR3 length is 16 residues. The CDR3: CATSRDQGATNEKLFF. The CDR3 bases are TGTGCCACCAGCAGAGATCAGGGGGCAACTAATGAAAAACTGTTTTTT.

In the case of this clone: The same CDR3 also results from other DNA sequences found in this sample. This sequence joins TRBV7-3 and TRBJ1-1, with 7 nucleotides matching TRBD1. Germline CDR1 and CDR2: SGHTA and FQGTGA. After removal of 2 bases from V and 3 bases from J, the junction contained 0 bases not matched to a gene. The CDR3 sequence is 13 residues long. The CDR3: CASSLDRDTEAFF. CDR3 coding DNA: TGTGCCAGCAGCTTAGACAGGGACACTGAAGCTTTCTTT.